Presented here are 9 T cell receptor beta chains from one specimen sequenced in a study of T-cell memory formation after mild COVID-19. TCRdb independently ran MiXCR on the 5' RACE reads; one entry per CDR3 protein. The table has fewer than 650,000 distinct CDR3 sequences, roughly 20% seen once; the top ten hold about 8.2%. Sequences were obtained from PBMCs or a T cell subset sorted from them (not recorded which). The source of these receptors is an adult woman who had mild COVID-19 (a few samples of this study predate the infection). Cell type and time point are not known.

V gene TRBV6-5 combines with J gene TRBJ2-1, with 9 bases matching TRBD1. The CDR3 runs to 14 residues. Germline assignment: CDR1 MNHEY and CDR2 SVGAGI. V lost 2 bases and J lost 8; bases outside the gene matches: 4. The CDR3 is CASSYRQGVDEQFF. The CDR3 DNA is TGTGCCAGCAGTTACCGACAGGGGGTTGATGAGCAGTTCTTC.

This clonotype was found many times. V gene TRBV7-3 combines with J gene TRBJ2-7; the match to TRBD2 covers 8 bases. CDR3 length equals 15 residues. Trimming took 2 bases from V and 2 from J; bases not matched to a gene: 5. Germline V gene data show CDR1 as SGHTA and CDR2 as FQGTGA. In DNA form, the CDR3 reads TGTGCCAGCAGCTTACGGCGGGGGGCTCCCTACGAGCAGTACTTC. Encoded protein: CASSLRRGAPYEQYF.

CDR3 protein: CASSPGTGASEGAYTF. The CDR3 DNA reads TGTGCCAGCAGTCCCGGGACAGGAGCAAGTGAGGGGGCCTACACCTTC. The rearrangement uses TRBV6-1 and TRBJ1-2; 8 bases line up with TRBD1. The germline V gene encodes CDR1 MNHNS and CDR2 SASEGT. This CDR3 region has 16 residues. The V segment lost 5 bases and the J segment 10 bases; nucleotides outside the gene matches: 18.

This clonotype was found a few times. The chain uses TRBV7-2 and TRBJ2-7, with 13 positions matching TRBD2. CDR1 and CDR2 (germline): SGHTA, FQGNSA. This CDR3 has 14 residues. The V gene end was trimmed by 5 bases and the J gene end by 6 bases; junction bases not matched to a gene: 4. For the CDR3, the DNA is TGTGCCAGCAGCCTTGGGACTAGCGGGATCGAGCAGTACTTC. This sequence encodes CASSLGTSGIEQYF.

The chain uses TRBV7-2 and TRBJ1-1; unclear D gene. CDR3 length equals 14 residues. Germline CDR1 and CDR2: SGHTA and FQGNSA. Trimming shortened V by 4 bases and J by 5 bases, and 14 bases separated the two germline ends. The CDR3 DNA sequence: TGTGCCAGCAGCTCGCCTGGATTGAGAACTGAAGCTTTCTTT. Its protein product is CASSSPGLRTEAFF. Together with reference TRBV7-2 and TRBJ1-1, the CDR3 gives the full variable domain: GAGVSQSPSNKVTEKGKDVELRCDPISGHTALYWYRQSLGQGLEFLIYFQGNSAPDKSGLPSDRFSAERTGGSVSTLTIQRTQQEDSAVYLCASSSPGLRTEAFFGQGTRLTVV.

The chain recombines TRBV7-9 with TRBJ2-3; D not certain. Germline CDR1 SEHNR, CDR2 FQNEAQ (reference sequence). Trimming stripped 2 bases from V and 1 base from J, with 13 bases between. The CDR3 covers 16 residues. The chain's CDR3 is CASSLQVYGGTDTQYF. CDR3 in DNA: TGTGCCAGCAGCTTACAAGTGTACGGAGGCACAGATACGCAGTATTTT.

This clonotype was seen a few times. V gene TRBV5-6 combines with J gene TRBJ1-1; TRBD1 is a possible D gene (5 bases). CDR3 length: 14 residues. V was pared by 6 bases and J by 4 bases, with 16 bases between. CDR1 is SGHDT and CDR2 is YYEEEE in the germline V gene. This chain's CDR3 is CASNIGGLGTEAFF. The CDR3 DNA sequence: TGTGCCAGCAACATCGGGGGGTTGGGCACTGAAGCTTTCTTT.

This chain connects TRBV12-3 or TRBV12-4 to TRBJ2-7; either TRBD1 or TRBD2 may fit D (5 bases each). V gave up 4 bases and J gave up 4 bases, with 14 bases separating them. CDR3 length: 14 amino acids. CDR3 in amino acids: CASSWRGGGYEQYF. The CDR3 DNA sequence: TGTGCCAGCAGTTGGCGTGGGGGTGGGTACGAGCAGTACTTC.

The chain carries TRBV6-2 or TRBV6-3 and TRBJ2-1; D could derive from TRBD1 or TRBD2 (7 bases each). The CDR3 covers 13 residues. The V gene's germline CDR1 is MNHEY and CDR2 SVGEGT. Trimming removed 10 bases at V and 2 bases at J, with 12 bases between. CDR3: CATSGGAYNEQFF. The CDR3 nucleotides are TGTGCCACCTCAGGGGGGGCCTACAATGAGCAGTTCTTC.